This entry lists 30 T cell receptor beta chains sequenced from one sample in a study of cytomegalovirus exposure and HLA in healthy donors. The PCR was carried out with 60 Vbeta primers and 13 Jbeta primers. Assay used: immunoSEQ multiplex PCR; TCRdb lists only in-frame clones, some missing. The table includes approximately 100,000 clones, roughly four fifths detected once. Material: PBMCs. All receptors derive from a male donor in good health and CMV-seropositive.

This chain uses TRBV6-5 with TRBJ1-1, with 10 nucleotides matching TRBD1. V lost 7 bases to trimming and J lost 4 bases; unmatched junction nucleotides: 6. CDR3 length: 14 residues. Germline lookup yields CDR1 MNHEY and CDR2 SVGAGI. The CDR3 nucleotides are TGTGCCAGCATCCTGGACAGGGGGGGCACTGAAGCTTTCTTT. Protein sequence: CASILDRGGTEAFF.

Many counts were recorded for this clone. This chain connects TRBV2 to TRBJ2-1, with 7 bases that match TRBD1. J was trimmed by 5 bases and V by 8 bases; bases with no gene match: 15. The CDR3 loop spans 16 amino acids. CDR1 and CDR2 (germline): SNHLY, FYNNEI. The CDR3 nucleotides read TGTGCCAGCGTTCGGGCCCCAGTTACAGGGGACAATGAGCAGTTCTTC. Translating gives CASVRAPVTGDNEQFF.

The J gene is TRBJ2-1, the V gene TRBV20-1; D ambiguous. The length of the CDR3 is 11 residues. Between the trimmed V and J ends, which lost 4 bases and 4 bases, there was a span of 5 bases. Germline V lookup: CDR1 DFQATT, CDR2 SNEGSKA (reference sequence). The CDR3 here is CSANTYNEQFF. Here the CDR3 DNA reads TGCAGTGCTAACACATACAATGAGCAGTTCTTC.

The J gene is TRBJ1-1, the V gene TRBV30, with D tentatively TRBD1 (5 bases). The ends were cut back, 1 base at V and 3 bases at J, with 12 bases in the middle. The CDR3 spans 14 residues. Germline values: CDR1 GTSNPN, CDR2 SVGIG (reference sequence). CDR3 nucleotide sequence: TGTGCCTGGAGTGGAAGGGGATTGTACACTGAAGCTTTCTTT. Translated, it gives CAWSGRGLYTEAFF.

This sequence joins TRBV4-1 and TRBJ2-5, with TRBD2 matching over 8 bases. Germline lookup yields CDR1 MGHRA and CDR2 YSYEKL. V gave up 1 base and J gave up 3 bases; unmatched junction bases: 7. This CDR3 is built from 16 residues. Written as DNA, the CDR3 is TGCGCCAGCAGCCAAGCTTCGGGGGGGCCTGAAGAGACCCAGTACTTC. It translates to CASSQASGGPEETQYF.

Only a few counts were recorded for this clone. The chain carries TRBV9 and TRBJ1-2; D unresolved. This CDR3 spans 15 amino acids. Trimming pared 4 bases from V and 8 bases from J, leaving 21 bases between. From germline, CDR1 is SGDLS and CDR2 YYNGEE. The DNA of the CDR3 is TGTGCCAGCAGCCCCATTAGTTCTCCCGAATTCGGCTACACCTTC. This sequence encodes CASSPISSPEFGYTF.

The chain carries TRBV28 and TRBJ1-4; perhaps TRBD1 as D (5 bases). The CDR3 is 16 amino acids. Per the germline V gene, CDR1 is MDHEN and CDR2 is SYDVKM. With 1 base removed from V and 7 bases from J, the gap between germline ends came to 16 bases. The DNA of the CDR3 is TGTGCCAGCAGTTTATTATCCCGGGTCGGGGGTGAAAAACTGTTTTTT. Translating it yields CASSLLSRVGGEKLFF.

The chain couples TRBV29-1 to TRBJ1-3; D not resolved. Germline lookup yields CDR1 SQVTM and CDR2 ANQGSEA. The CDR3 contains 14 residues. With 6 bases removed from V and 0 bases from J, the gap between germline ends came to 12 bases. CDR3 sequence (DNA): TGCAGCGTGTCCGGAGTAGCCTCTGGAAACACCATATATTTT. Protein product: CSVSGVASGNTIYF.

This clone has just one count. The chain links TRBV7-9 to TRBJ1-3; no firm D call. Trimming removed 2 bases from V and 0 bases from J, with 11 bases in between. Germline CDR1 is SEHNR and CDR2 is FQNEAQ (reference sequence). The CDR3 runs 16 residues. The CDR3 is CASSLQGGYSGNTIYF. The DNA of the CDR3 is TGTGCCAGCAGCTTACAAGGAGGGTACTCTGGAAACACCATATATTTT.

In this sample, this clone turned up once. The J gene is TRBJ1-5, the V gene TRBV30, with D possibly being TRBD1 (5 bases). V was trimmed by 1 base and J by 2 bases, leaving 12 bases between them. The CDR3 sequence is 15 residues long. Germline-derived CDR1 and CDR2 are GTSNPN and SVGIG (reference sequence). In nucleotides, the CDR3 is TGTGCCTGGAGTGGGGGGGAACATGGCAATCAGCCCCAGCATTTT. It translates to CAWSGGEHGNQPQHF.

V is TRBV5-1 and J is TRBJ2-1, with 14 bases fitting TRBD2. After removal of 1 base from V and 5 bases from J, the junction contained 5 bases not matched to a gene. The CDR3 runs to 17 residues. Germline CDR1 reads SGHRS; CDR2 reads YFSETQ. The CDR3 DNA reads TGCGCCAGCAGCTTGTGGGGGACTAGCGGGGGTAACAATGAGCAGTTCTTC. This encodes CASSLWGTSGGNNEQFF.

V gene TRBV6-5 combines with J gene TRBJ1-1, with no clear D. In germline, CDR1 is MNHEY, CDR2 SVGAGI. With 5 bases removed from V and 3 bases from J, the gap between germline ends came to 16 bases. CDR3 length: 15 residues. CDR3 in amino acids: CASSPSSGMDTEAFF. The DNA for the CDR3 is TGTGCCAGCAGTCCGAGCTCGGGGATGGACACTGAAGCTTTCTTT.

This clone was seen a few times. The V gene is TRBV6-5, the J gene TRBJ2-2; 7 positions agree with TRBD1. Germline-derived CDR1 and CDR2 are MNHEY and SVGAGI. The CDR3 contains 15 residues. V was clipped by 3 bases and J by 3 bases; unmatched bases: 4. Here the CDR3 reads CASSYLGQHTGELFF. The CDR3 DNA reads as TGTGCCAGCAGTTATCTGGGACAGCACACCGGGGAGCTGTTTTTT.

This clone was counted a few times. This chain uses TRBV13 with TRBJ1-4, with 7 positions matching TRBD1. This CDR3 is built from 13 residues. V lost 3 bases and J lost 6; bases outside the gene matches: 1. Germline loops: CDR1 PRHDT, CDR2 FYEKMQ (reference sequence). The CDR3 reads CASSFDRDEKLFF. CDR3 DNA: TGTGCCAGCAGCTTTGACAGGGATGAAAAACTGTTTTTT. The variable domain in full, with the rest retrieved from reference TRBV13 and TRBJ1-4, is AAGVIQSPRHLIKEKRETATLKCYPIPRHDTVYWYQQGPGQDPQFLISFYEKMQSDKGSIPDRFSAQQFSDYHSELNMSSLELGDSALYFCASSFDRDEKLFFGSGTQLSVL.

The rearrangement joins TRBV7-2 to TRBJ1-2, with D possibly matching TRBD1 (6 bases). The CDR3 has 15 residues. Germline V lookup: CDR1 SGHTA, CDR2 FQGNSA. Trimming took 1 base from V and 0 from J, leaving 9 bases between them. The CDR3 is CASSLGGTPNYGYTF. The CDR3 nucleotides are TGTGCCAGCAGCTTAGGGGGGACACCTAACTATGGCTACACCTTC.

The genes are TRBV5-1 and TRBJ1-2; 7 nucleotides agree with TRBD1. In germline, CDR1 is SGHRS, CDR2 YFSETQ. The CDR3 runs to 14 residues. Germline trimming cut 0 bases from V and 8 bases from J; bases unmatched to any gene: 7. The CDR3 DNA sequence: TGCGCCAGCAGCTTGGACAGGGGCTCGGGAGGCTACACCTTC. Translation gives CASSLDRGSGGYTF. Full variable domain (missing parts from reference TRBV5-1 and TRBJ1-2): KAGVTQTPRYLIKTRGQQVTLSCSPISGHRSVSWYQQTPGQGLQFLFEYFSETQRNKGNFPGRFSGRQFSNSRSEMNVSTLELGDSALYLCASSLDRGSGGYTFGSGTRLTVV.

The V call is TRBV2, the J call TRBJ2-6; a weak D match, TRBD2 (5 bases). Germline V CDR1 and CDR2: SNHLY, FYNNEI. The CDR3 has 16 amino acids. V lost 2 bases and J lost 2, with 10 bases in between. CDR3 loop: CASSESEGTGANVLTF. The CDR3 nucleotides read TGTGCCAGCAGTGAAAGTGAGGGTACTGGGGCCAACGTCCTGACTTTC.

This clone was observed a handful of times. The chain uses TRBV11-2 and TRBJ2-6; a possible D gene is TRBD2 (5 bases). The V gene lost 5 bases and the J gene lost 3 bases, with 14 bases spanning the gap. The germline V gene encodes CDR1 SGHAT and CDR2 FQNNGV. This CDR3 is 16 amino acids long. The CDR3 bases are TGTGCCAGCAGCCAAGAGGTGGGGAGTGGGGCCAACGTCCTGACTTTC. This sequence encodes CASSQEVGSGANVLTF.

This rearrangement joins TRBV2 to TRBJ2-5, with D perhaps TRBD1 (5 bases). This CDR3 is 13 amino acids long. Germline-derived CDR1 and CDR2 are SNHLY and FYNNEI. Trimming cost V 8 bases and J 2 bases, with 12 bases left between them. CDR3 residues: CASHYTGQETQYF. CDR3 nucleotides: TGTGCCAGCCACTATACAGGACAAGAGACCCAGTACTTC.

In regard to this clone: At the DNA level, this CDR3 is encoded by other sequences in the same sample as well. The chain is built from TRBV2 and TRBJ1-2; TRBD1 is a possible D gene (5 bases). Trimming removed 4 bases at V and 4 bases at J, with 10 bases between. This CDR3 is built from 13 residues. From germline, CDR1 is SNHLY and CDR2 FYNNEI. The CDR3 spells CASSVQGGYGYTF. The CDR3 DNA follows: TGTGCCAGCAGTGTCCAGGGTGGCTATGGCTACACCTTC.

This clone was observed a handful of times. The chain joins TRBV6-5 to TRBJ2-2; 9 nucleotides align to TRBD2. Germline V CDR1 and CDR2: MNHEY, SVGAGI. Trimming removed 6 bases from V and 7 bases from J; junction bases left unmatched: 9. This CDR3 is 15 amino acids long. The CDR3 DNA follows: TGTGCCAGCAGCGGGGGACTAGCCCCGGTCGGGGAGCTGTTTTTT. The encoded protein is CASSGGLAPVGELFF.

J is TRBJ1-3 and V is TRBV5-1, with D uncertain. The CDR3 totals 16 residues. The V and J ends lost 0 bases and 0 bases respectively, with 10 bases between them. Per germline, CDR1 SGHRS and CDR2 YFSETQ. CDR3 region: CASSLDGVTSGNTIYF. Here the CDR3 DNA reads TGCGCCAGCAGCTTGGACGGGGTCACCTCTGGAAACACCATATATTTT.

The CDR3 spells CASSELNGNGYTF. The CDR3 nucleotides are TGTGCCAGCAGTGAGTTGAACGGTAATGGCTACACCTTC. This rearrangement joins TRBV2 to TRBJ1-2; D uncertain. This CDR3 spans 13 amino acids. CDR1 is SNHLY and CDR2 is FYNNEI in the germline V gene. The V end was cut by 3 bases, the J end by 6 bases, with 11 bases between. Using reference TRBV2 and TRBJ1-2 for the parts outside the CDR3, the full variable domain is EPEVTQTPSHQVTQMGQEVILRCVPISNHLYFYWYRQILGQKVEFLVSFYNNEISEKSEIFDDQFSVERPDGSNFTLKIRSTKLEDSAMYFCASSELNGNGYTFGSGTRLTVV.

This rearrangement joins TRBV4-1 to TRBJ1-5; D remains unclear. Trimming removed 0 bases at V and 4 bases at J, with 10 bases between. The CDR3 sequence is 15 residues long. CDR1 MGHRA and CDR2 YSYEKL come from the germline V gene. CDR3 sequence: CASSQEVAPNQPQHF. CDR3 DNA sequence: TGCGCCAGCAGCCAAGAGGTAGCCCCTAATCAGCCCCAGCATTTT.

The chain carries TRBV20-1 and TRBJ2-7; 8 positions match TRBD1. The CDR3 runs 11 residues. With V trimmed by 5 bases and J by 6 bases, 3 bases remained unmatched. Per the germline V gene, CDR1 is DFQATT and CDR2 is SNEGSKA (reference sequence). CDR3 residues: CSALQGGEQYF. DNA of the CDR3: TGCAGTGCTCTACAGGGGGGCGAGCAGTACTTC.

This chain links TRBV11-1 with TRBJ2-5; D is uncertain. V lost 2 bases and J 5 bases, leaving 12 bases between the germline ends. The CDR3 is 14 residues long. Germline lookup yields CDR1 SGHAT and CDR2 FQDESV (reference sequence). The CDR3 sequence: CASSLKNRMETQYF. CDR3 DNA: TGTGCCAGCAGCTTAAAGAACAGAATGGAGACCCAGTACTTC.

This chain joins TRBV28 and TRBJ1-4; 8 positions match TRBD1. Unmatched junction bases numbered 10, after V lost 5 bases and J lost 8 bases. CDR3 length: 15 amino acids. In germline, CDR1 is MDHEN, CDR2 SYDVKM. CDR3 coding DNA: TGTGCCAGCAGTGCAGCGGACAGGGAAGGAGAAAAACTGTTTTTT. It encodes CASSAADREGEKLFF.

The V gene is TRBV6-6, the J gene TRBJ2-1; D ambiguous. The CDR3 has 15 amino acids. Trimming took 6 bases from V and 0 from J, leaving 12 bases between them. Germline V CDR1 and CDR2: MNHNY, SVGAGI (reference sequence). In nucleotides, the CDR3 is TGTGCCAGCAGGCACAATACACACTCCTACAATGAGCAGTTCTTC. It codes for CASRHNTHSYNEQFF.

The J gene is TRBJ1-5, the V gene TRBV9; TRBD1 matches at 7 bases. Germline CDR1 SGDLS, CDR2 YYNGEE. With 3 bases clipped from V and 3 bases from J, the junction kept 3 bases outside the gene matches. The CDR3 sequence is 14 residues long. CDR3 nucleotide sequence: TGTGCCAGCAGCGCGGGACAGAACAATCAGCCCCAGCATTTT. This gives the protein CASSAGQNNQPQHF.

The J gene is TRBJ1-1, the V gene TRBV4-1; 7 bases line up with TRBD1. The germline gives CDR1 MGHRA, CDR2 YSYEKL. The CDR3 is 16 residues long. V was pared by 0 bases and J by 1 base, with 5 bases of the junction left unmatched. CDR3 sequence (DNA): TGCGCCAGCAGCCAAGAGAAGGGACAGACGAACACTGAAGCTTTCTTT. Residues: CASSQEKGQTNTEAFF.